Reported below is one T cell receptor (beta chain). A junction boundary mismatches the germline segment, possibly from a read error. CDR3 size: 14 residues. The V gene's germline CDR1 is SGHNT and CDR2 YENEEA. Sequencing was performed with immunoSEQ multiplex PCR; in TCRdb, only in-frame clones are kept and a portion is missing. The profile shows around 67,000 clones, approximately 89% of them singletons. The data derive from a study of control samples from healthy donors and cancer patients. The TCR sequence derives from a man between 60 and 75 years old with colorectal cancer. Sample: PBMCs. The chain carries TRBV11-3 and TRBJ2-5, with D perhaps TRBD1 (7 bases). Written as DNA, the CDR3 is TGTGCCAGCAGGTTAGGACAGGCGGGGGAGACCCAGTACTTC. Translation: CASRLGQAGETQYF.